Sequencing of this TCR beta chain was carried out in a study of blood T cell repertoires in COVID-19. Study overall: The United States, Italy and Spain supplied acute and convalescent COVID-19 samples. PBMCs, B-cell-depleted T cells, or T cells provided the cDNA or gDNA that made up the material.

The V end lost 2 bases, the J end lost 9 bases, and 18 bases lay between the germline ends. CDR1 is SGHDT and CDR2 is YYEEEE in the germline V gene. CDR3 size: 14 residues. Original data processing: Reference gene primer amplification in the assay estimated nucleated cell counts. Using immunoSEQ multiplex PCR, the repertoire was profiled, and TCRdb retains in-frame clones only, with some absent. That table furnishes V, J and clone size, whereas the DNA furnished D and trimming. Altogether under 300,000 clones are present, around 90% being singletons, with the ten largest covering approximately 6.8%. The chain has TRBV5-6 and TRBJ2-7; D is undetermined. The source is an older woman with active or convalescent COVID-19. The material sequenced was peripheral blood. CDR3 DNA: TGTGCCAGCAGCTTTACAGACATACCCTCCGGGCAGTACTTC. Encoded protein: CASSFTDIPSGQYF.